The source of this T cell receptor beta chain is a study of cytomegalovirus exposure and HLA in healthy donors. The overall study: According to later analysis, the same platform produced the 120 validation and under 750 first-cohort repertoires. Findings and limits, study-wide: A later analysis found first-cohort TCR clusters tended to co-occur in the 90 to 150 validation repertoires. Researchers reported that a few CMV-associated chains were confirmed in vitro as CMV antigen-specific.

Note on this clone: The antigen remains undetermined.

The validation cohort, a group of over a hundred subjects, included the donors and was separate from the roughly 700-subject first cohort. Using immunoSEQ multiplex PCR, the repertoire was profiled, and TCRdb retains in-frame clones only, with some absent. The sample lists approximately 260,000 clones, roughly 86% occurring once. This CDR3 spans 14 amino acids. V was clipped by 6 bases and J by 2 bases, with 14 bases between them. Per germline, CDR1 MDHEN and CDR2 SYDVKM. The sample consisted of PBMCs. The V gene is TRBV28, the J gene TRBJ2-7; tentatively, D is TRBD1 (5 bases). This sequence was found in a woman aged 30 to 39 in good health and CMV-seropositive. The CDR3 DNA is TGTGCCAGCAGCCCCACAGGCACTCCCTACGAGCAGTACTTC. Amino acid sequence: CASSPTGTPYEQYF.